The rows below give T cell receptor beta chains drawn from one sample of a study of OX40 agonist ivuxolimab in advanced cancers. Libraries were prepared by immunoSEQ multiplex PCR; TCRdb keeps only in-frame clonotypes and omits some of them. Among 60,000 to 85,000 clones listed, more than 75% were seen once. Sequenced here: CD4+ or CD8+ T cells sorted from blood, sampled in a trial of the OX40 agonist ivuxolimab. The receptor source for this set is an adult with an advanced solid tumor such as melanoma, head and neck, liver or kidney cancer. Each CDR3 is given with its conserved first and last residue. The D gene is left open where the match is weak. Only part of the rows carry a size: once, few, many, or a class if the clone is expanded.

NA | TRBJ2-4 | TRBV10-3 | TRBD1 | TGTGCCACCCGGACAGGGGAAGGGGACATTCAGTACTTC | CATRTGEGDIQYF
NA | TRBJ1-1 | TRBV6-6 | NA | TGTGCCAGCAGTTACTTACTGGGTAACACTGAAGCTTTCTTT | CASSYLLGNTEAFF
NA | TRBJ2-1 | TRBV18 | TRBD2 | TGTGCCAGCTCACCCCTAGCGGGAGTTTCAAATGAGCAGTTCTTC | CASSPLAGVSNEQFF
NA | TRBJ2-7 | TRBV19 | NA | TGTGCCAGTAGTCCCCGCTCGGAGGCTTCCTACGAGCAGTACTTC | CASSPRSEASYEQYF
NA | TRBJ2-7 | TRBV2 | NA | TGTGCCAGCAGTGAAGGGGGCGAGCAGTACTTC | CASSEGGEQYF
NA | TRBJ1-5 | TRBV15 | NA | TGTGCCACCAGCAGGGGGGACCCGGGGGTTAAGCCCCAGCATTTT | CATSRGDPGVKPQHF
NA | TRBJ2-1 | TRBV2 | TRBD2 | TGTGCCAGCAGCCCTATTGCCGGGACTAGCGAGGAGGATGAGCAGTTCTTC | CASSPIAGTSEEDEQFF
NA | TRBJ2-7 | TRBV7-9 | NA | TGTGCCACCGCCGGGACACAACTACCTAAGGGGGTAATCCACGAGCAGTACTTC | CATAGTQLPKGVIHEQYF
NA | TRBJ2-3 | TRBV11-2 | NA | TGTGCCAGCAGCCCCCCAGGGGTAAGAACGACAGATACGCAGTATTTT | CASSPPGVRTTDTQYF
NA | TRBJ1-1 | TRBV6-5 | NA | TGTGCCAGCAGTTATAGTGTTTTGGACACTGAAGCTTTCTTT | CASSYSVLDTEAFF
NA | TRBJ2-5 | TRBV2 | NA | TGTGCCAGCAGTGGGCAGGTCCGGGAGACCCAGTACTTC | CASSGQVRETQYF
NA | TRBJ1-3 | TRBV13 | NA | TGTGCCAGCTCGGAAGCCGCCTCTGGAAACACCATATATTTT | CASSEAASGNTIYF
NA | TRBJ2-6 | TRBV5-4 | NA | TGTGCGCCCGGGGCTGGGGGGTCCGGGGCCAACGTCCTGACTTTC | CAPGAGGSGANVLTF
NA | TRBJ2-1 | TRBV27 | TRBD2 | TGTGCCAGCAGCCTTTCCCGCCTCGGGACTAGCGGGGGAAGGTTCTTC | CASSLSRLGTSGGRFF
NA | TRBJ2-3 | TRBV5-1 | NA | TGCGCCAGCAGCTTGGCTCAGGGCAACACAGATACGCAGTATTTT | CASSLAQGNTDTQYF
NA | TRBJ1-2 | TRBV6-6 | TRBD1 | TGTGCCAGCAGTTGGGGACAGGGCTATGGCTACACCTTC | CASSWGQGYGYTF
NA | TRBJ2-7 | TRBV28 | TRBD1 | TGTGCCAGCAGTCCGAGGGGGCGCGGAGACTACGAGCAGTACTTC | CASSPRGRGDYEQYF
NA | TRBJ1-2 | TRBV2 | TRBD1 | TGTGCCAGCAGTGCTGGACAGGGGGGCTATGGCTACACCTTC | CASSAGQGGYGYTF
NA | TRBJ1-1 | TRBV6-4 | NA | TGTGCCAGCAGTGTAGGTTGGGTGGGTTGGGGCACTGAAGCTTTCTTT | CASSVGWVGWGTEAFF
once | TRBJ2-5 | TRBV12-5 | NA | TGTGCTAGTGGTTTGCTCAGGGGAAAAGAGACCCAGTACTTC | CASGLLRGKETQYF
NA | TRBJ2-7 | TRBV7-2 | NA | TGTGCCAGCAGCTTACCCCCATACGAGCAGTACTTC | CASSLPPYEQYF
NA | TRBJ1-5 | TRBV29-1 | NA | TGCAGCGTTGTTCTGGGGGCAGGGGTTAGCAATCAGCCCCAGCATTTT | CSVVLGAGVSNQPQHF
NA | TRBJ1-5 | TRBV4-3 | NA | TGCGCCAGCAGCCAAGAGAAAGGGGGCAATCAGCCCCAGCATTTT | CASSQEKGGNQPQHF
NA | TRBJ1-2 | TRBV5-1 | TRBD1 | TGCGCCAGCACGCAGGGGGCTCCTAACTATGGCTACACCTTC | CASTQGAPNYGYTF
NA | TRBJ2-3 | TRBV29-1 | TRBD2 | TGCAGCTTTTCGGGGGGGTCGGACACAGATACGCAGTATTTT | CSFSGGSDTDTQYF
NA | TRBJ1-5 | TRBV1 | NA | TGCACCAGCAGCCAACCCAAAGACAGACTAAATCAGCCCCAGCATTTT | CTSSQPKDRLNQPQHF
NA | TRBJ1-2 | TRBV7-2 | TRBD1 | TGTGCCAGCAGCCCCGCCAATGGCAGGGGGGGCTACGGGGGCTACACCTTC | CASSPANGRGGYGGYTF
NA | TRBJ2-7 | TRBV19 | TRBD2 | TGTGCCAGTAAGGATGGTCTAGCGGGCAACTACGAGCAGTACTTC | CASKDGLAGNYEQYF
NA | TRBJ2-2 | TRBV5-1 | TRBD1 | TGCGCCAGCAGCCTACAACCAGGGGGCGACACCGGGGAGCTGTTTTTT | CASSLQPGGDTGELFF
NA | TRBJ1-3 | TRBV4-3 | NA | TGCGCCAGCAGCCAAAAGGGGCTCACCATATATTTT | CASSQKGLTIYF
NA | TRBJ2-5 | TRBV18 | NA | TGTGCCAGCTCACTGTTATCAGCGTACCAAGAGACCCAGTACTTC | CASSLLSAYQETQYF
NA | TRBJ1-2 | TRBV9 | TRBD1 | TGTGCCAGCAGCGAGGGGGCAGGGGGAACCTATGGCTACACCTTC | CASSEGAGGTYGYTF
NA | TRBJ1-1 | TRBV2 | NA | TGTGCCAGTAGAGAAGAGGGGACCACTGAAGCTTTCTTT | CASREEGTTEAFF
NA | TRBJ2-5 | TRBV19 | NA | TGTGCCAGTAGTGCAAATAAGCAAGAGACCCAGTACTTC | CASSANKQETQYF
NA | TRBJ1-1 | TRBV5-1 | NA | TGCGCCAGCAACGAAGACAGGTTTGGCTACACTGAAGCTTTCTTT | CASNEDRFGYTEAFF
NA | TRBJ2-1 | TRBV30 | NA | TGTGCCTGGAGTGTACAGGCTGTCACTAGCGGGACAGGGAAGCAGTTCTTC | CAWSVQAVTSGTGKQFF
NA | TRBJ2-7 | TRBV7-2 | TRBD2 | TGTGCCAGCAGCCCCCGAGCGGGGGCCTACGAGCAGTACTTC | CASSPRAGAYEQYF
NA | TRBJ2-3 | TRBV10-3 | TRBD1 | TGTGCCATCAGTGAGCAACAGGGGAATGCATTGGATACGCAGTATTTT | CAISEQQGNALDTQYF
NA | TRBJ2-1 | TRBV13 | NA | TGTGCCAGCAGCTCCTTTTTTGGGGGACGGAATGAGCAGTTCTTC | CASSSFFGGRNEQFF
NA | TRBJ2-7 | TRBV6-5 | TRBD2 | TGTGCCAGCAGTTACTCTACTTTTGGCGGGAGTGAGCAGTACTTC | CASSYSTFGGSEQYF
NA | TRBJ2-3 | TRBV9 | NA | TGTGCCAGCAGCGTAGGTTTGGCAGATACGCAGTATTTT | CASSVGLADTQYF
NA | TRBJ2-2 | TRBV10-3 | NA | TGTGCCATCAGTGAGTCTAGAGGGGAGGCCGGGGAGCTGTTTTTT | CAISESRGEAGELFF
NA | TRBJ1-2 | TRBV15 | TRBD1 | TGTGCCACCAGCAGAGCTTATACAGGGGGCAACGGCTACACCTTC | CATSRAYTGGNGYTF
few | TRBJ2-2 | TRBV5-1 | TRBD2 | TGCGCCAGCAGCTTGGGTGTTTCGGGGACTAGCGTCACCGGGGAGCTGTTTTTT | CASSLGVSGTSVTGELFF